This entry features one T cell receptor beta chain sequence. No antigen is known for it. V was shortened by 5 bases and J by 5 bases, with 16 bases between the two germline ends. This CDR3 comprises 15 residues. Germline loops: CDR1 MNHNS, CDR2 SASEGT. The source of the sample is a study of T-cell reconstitution after alpha-beta-depleted transplantation in children. General study points: Hyperexpanded clones declined; after one year, newly produced T cells mostly supplied diversity. Approximately two months post-transplant, alpha-beta T cells reportedly originated from several hundred expanded graft clones. Some patients owed their high day-60 TCRbeta diversity to surviving recipient T cells and thymic progenitors.

Library preparation (for TCRbeta) was performed with unique molecular identifiers. In TCRdb, the PCR reads were re-called with MiXCR into one record per CDR3 protein. In the table there are about 400,000 distinct CDR3 sequences, roughly 15% of which are singletons. This chain links TRBV6-1 with TRBJ2-1; either TRBD1 or TRBD2 may fit D (6 bases each). Here the sequenced sample was PBMCs, mostly from graft donor cells, taken 360 days after TCRalphabeta/CD19-depleted stem cell transplant. The sequence was obtained from a boy younger than two who had a stem cell transplant for Wiskott-Aldrich syndrome, so the T cells may come from the graft donor. In DNA, the CDR3 is TGTGCCAGCAGTCGAGGGGGGAGCAAGCACAATGAGCAGTTCTTC. This codes for CASSRGGSKHNEQFF.